A single sample gave rise to the 14 T cell receptor beta chains below, sequenced in a study of blood T cell repertoires in COVID-19. TCRdb keeps only in-frame clones here, not all; method: immunoSEQ multiplex PCR. The sample records 75,000 to 90,000 clones, about 89% being singletons. Sequencing was carried out using peripheral blood. The receptor source for this set is a man aged 50 to 60 with active or convalescent COVID-19.

The DNA for the CDR3 is TGTGCCAGCAGCCCGGGACTAGTAGGGAGCTCCTACAATGAGCAGTTCTTC. This translates into CASSPGLVGSSYNEQFF. The chain carries TRBV7-8 and TRBJ2-1; TRBD2 aligns across 8 bases. Germline V gene lookup returns CDR1 SGHVS and CDR2 FQNEAQ. The J segment lost 0 bases and the V segment lost 5 bases, leaving 9 bases of the junction unmatched. This CDR3 spans 17 amino acids.

This clone was picked up one time. V and J are TRBV27 and TRBJ2-5; TRBD1 matches 9 bases. The CDR3 is 14 residues long. Unmatched junction bases numbered 3, after V lost 4 bases and J lost 3 bases. From germline, CDR1 is MNHEY and CDR2 SMNVEV (reference sequence). This chain's CDR3 is CASSSGQGKETQYF. CDR3 in DNA: TGTGCCAGCAGTTCGGGACAGGGAAAAGAGACCCAGTACTTC.

This chain links TRBV14 with TRBJ1-4, with a tentative D call TRBD1 (6 bases). The CDR3 is 15 residues long. With 4 bases removed from V and 10 bases from J, the gap between germline ends came to 19 bases. CDR1 is SGHDN, CDR2 FVKESK, per germline. The CDR3 region has the DNA TGTGCCAGCAGCCTCCCTGGCAGGGGAGACGGAAAACTGTTTTTT. Protein: CASSLPGRGDGKLFF.

The chain links TRBV3-1 (or the pseudogene TRBV3-2) to TRBJ1-1; 7 bases line up with TRBD1. Germline lookup yields CDR1 LGHDT and CDR2 YNNKEL (reference sequence). This CDR3 comprises 19 residues. J lost 3 bases, V lost 2 bases, and 18 bases had no gene match. The CDR3 DNA reads TGTGCCAGCAGCCAAAATATAGGACAGGCCTTCCCGGGGTACACTGAAGCTTTCTTT. It codes for CASSQNIGQAFPGYTEAFF.

This clone has only one observation. This chain connects TRBV27 to TRBJ1-4, with 9 bases lining up with TRBD1. Losses at the gene ends were 2 bases for V and 8 bases for J; bases not matched to a gene: 0. Germline V CDR1 and CDR2: MNHEY, SMNVEV (reference sequence). The CDR3 runs to 13 residues. The CDR3 is CASSLTGGEKLFF. The DNA of the CDR3 is TGTGCCAGCAGTTTAACAGGGGGCGAAAAACTGTTTTTT. The complete variable domain, with remaining parts taken from reference TRBV27 and TRBJ1-4, reads EAQVTQNPRYLITVTGKKLTVTCSQNMNHEYMSWYRQDPGLGLRQIYYSMNVEVTDKGDVPEGYKVSRKEKRNFPLILESPSPNQTSLYFCASSLTGGEKLFFGSGTQLSVL.

The chain combines TRBV5-6 with TRBJ1-2; 7 bases are a match to TRBD1. CDR1 SGHDT and CDR2 YYEEEE come from the germline V gene. The CDR3 covers 13 residues. V lost 0 bases, J lost 8 bases, and 4 bases stayed unmatched. The CDR3 sequence: CASSLGGTAGYTF. CDR3 DNA sequence: TGTGCCAGCAGCTTGGGTGGGACAGCAGGCTACACCTTC. The full variable domain, with the rest looked up from reference TRBV5-6 and TRBJ1-2, is DAGVTQSPTHLIKTRGQQVTLRCSPKSGHDTVSWYQQALGQGPQFIFQYYEEEERQRGNFPDRFSGHQFPNYSSELNVNALLLGDSALYLCASSLGGTAGYTFGSGTRLTVV.

J is TRBJ1-3 and V is TRBV19; D unclear. Germline CDR1 and CDR2: LNHDA and SQIVND (reference sequence). CDR3 length equals 14 residues. The V gene lost 6 bases and the J gene lost 0 bases, with 9 bases spanning the gap. This chain's CDR3 is CASREFNSGNTIYF. The CDR3, as DNA: TGTGCCAGTAGAGAGTTCAACTCTGGAAACACCATATATTTT. The full variable domain, with the rest looked up from reference TRBV19 and TRBJ1-3, is DGGITQSPKYLFRKEGQNVTLSCEQNLNHDAMYWYRQDPGQGLRLIYYSQIVNDFQKGDIAEGYSVSREKKESFPLTVTSAQKNPTAFYLCASREFNSGNTIYFGEGSWLTVV.

The chain recombines TRBV9 with TRBJ1-5; 8 bases are shared with TRBD1. Germline V gene lookup returns CDR1 SGDLS and CDR2 YYNGEE. With V trimmed by 3 bases and J by 7 bases, 9 bases remained unmatched. This CDR3 is 15 amino acids long. The CDR3 loop is CASSGDGQGSQPQHF. CDR3 nucleotide sequence: TGTGCCAGCAGCGGAGACGGACAGGGAAGCCAGCCCCAGCATTTT.

This clone turned up a few times. V is TRBV7-2 and J is TRBJ2-7; D may be TRBD1 (6 bases). The CDR3 runs to 16 residues. From germline, CDR1 is SGHTA and CDR2 FQGNSA. V lost 1 base, J lost 0 bases, and 13 bases lay in between. Here the CDR3 DNA reads TGTGCCAGCAGCTTAGGCGCCAGGGGCAGCTCCTACGAGCAGTACTTC. Translating it yields CASSLGARGSSYEQYF. The variable domain in full, completed from reference TRBV7-2 and TRBJ2-7, reads GAGVSQSPSNKVTEKGKDVELRCDPISGHTALYWYRQSLGQGLEFLIYFQGNSAPDKSGLPSDRFSAERTGGSVSTLTIQRTQQEDSAVYLCASSLGARGSSYEQYFGPGTRLTVT.

This clone has a handful of counts. The V gene is TRBV20-1, the J gene TRBJ2-7; D is unclear. The CDR3 extends over 13 amino acids. Trimming removed 3 bases at V and 1 base at J, with 10 bases between. Per the germline V gene, CDR1 is DFQATT and CDR2 is SNEGSKA (reference sequence). CDR3 bases: TGCAGTGCTAGTGCGTTAAATTCCTACGAGCAGTACGTC. It codes for CSASALNSYEQYV.

V usage is TRBV6-5 and J usage is TRBJ2-7, with 10 positions matching TRBD2. V lost 7 bases and J lost 4; bases outside the gene matches: 4. In germline, CDR1 is MNHEY, CDR2 SVGAGI. This CDR3 is built from 13 residues. The CDR3 nucleotides read TGTGCCAGCAAAGCGGGGGGGCTATACGAGCAGTACTTC. Amino acids: CASKAGGLYEQYF.

J is TRBJ2-2 and V is TRBV28; 7 bases agree with TRBD2. The germline V gene has CDR1 MDHEN and CDR2 SYDVKM. The V and J ends lost 6 bases and 2 bases, in that order; junction bases with no gene match: 9. This CDR3 is built from 16 residues. CDR3 sequence reads: CASRPTGTINTGELFF. The CDR3 DNA reads as TGTGCCAGCAGGCCTACCGGGACTATTAACACCGGGGAGCTGTTTTTT.

The chain couples TRBV5-1 to TRBJ1-3; TRBD1 is a possible D gene (5 bases). Germline V CDR1 and CDR2: SGHRS, YFSETQ. The V gene lost 1 base and the J gene lost 4 bases, with 12 bases spanning the gap. The CDR3 sequence is 15 residues long. CDR3 DNA sequence: TGCGCCAGCAGCTTGCAGGGCGAAGGCGGAAACACCATATATTTT. Protein sequence: CASSLQGEGGNTIYF.

V usage is TRBV6-4 and J usage is TRBJ2-5; 10 bases match TRBD2. CDR1 is MRHNA and CDR2 is SNTAGT in the germline V gene. Losses at the gene ends were 4 bases for V and 4 bases for J; bases not matched to a gene: 6. This CDR3 comprises 15 residues. DNA for the CDR3: TGTGCCAGCAGTGTGGAGCGGGGGGGCGGAGAGACCCAGTACTTC. Amino acid sequence: CASSVERGGGETQYF.